The clone carrying this T cell receptor beta chain was seen once. Antigen: not known. Here immunoSEQ multiplex PCR was the method, and the copy in TCRdb shows in-frame clones only, minus some. The sample yields roughly 150,000 clones, roughly 90% seen once. The CDR3 length is 11 residues. In germline, CDR1 is DFQATT, CDR2 SNEGSKA (reference sequence). The germline V and J ends were trimmed by 6 bases and 8 bases, with 10 bases remaining between them. The sample belongs to a study of Ad26.COV2.S vaccination and SARS-CoV-2 variants. Regarding the study as a whole: While placebo recipients had lower spike-specific TCR breadth, vaccine recipients had more. Reported findings describe substantial breadth in spike-specific CD8+ and CD4+ T cell responses following vaccination. Vaccine and placebo recipients had similar non-spike TCR breadth. TCR breadth and depth analyses may have underestimated total T cell responses.

The chain carries TRBV20-1 and TRBJ1-4; D uncertain. This material consisted of peripheral blood, taken after recovery from COVID-19. This TCR derives from a human donor who had recovered from COVID-19. CDR3: CSATTGEKLFF. CDR3 bases: TGCAGTGCCACCACGGGAGAAAAACTGTTTTTT.